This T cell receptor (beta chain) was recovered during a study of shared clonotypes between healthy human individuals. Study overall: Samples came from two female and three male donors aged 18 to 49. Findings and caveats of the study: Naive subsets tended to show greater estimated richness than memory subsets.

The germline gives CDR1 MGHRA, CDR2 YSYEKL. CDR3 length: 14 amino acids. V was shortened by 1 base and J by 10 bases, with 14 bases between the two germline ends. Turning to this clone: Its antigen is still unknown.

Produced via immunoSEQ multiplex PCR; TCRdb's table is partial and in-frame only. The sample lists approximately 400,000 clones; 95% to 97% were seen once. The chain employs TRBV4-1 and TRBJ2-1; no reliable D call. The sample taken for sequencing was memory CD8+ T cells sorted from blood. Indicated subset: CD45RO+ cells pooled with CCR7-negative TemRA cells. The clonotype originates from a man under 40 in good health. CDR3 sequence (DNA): TGCGCCAGCAGCCAAGCCGAAGGCCCCCCGGAGCAGTTCTTC. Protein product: CASSQAEGPPEQFF.